Reported below is one TCR beta chain. The antigen is unknown. This sample stems from a study of beta chain features in type 1 diabetes. Across the study: Patients and healthy donors were similar in age, gender and cell yields.

Germline CDR1 MNHEY, CDR2 SMNVEV (reference sequence). The CDR3 totals 14 residues. After removal of 5 bases from V and 3 bases from J, the junction contained 6 bases not matched to a gene. Reverse transcription of all isolated RNA meant that expressed TCRB transcripts were sequenced. Naive, central memory and regulatory T cell samples produced a mean of approximately 4 million reads. Method: immunoSEQ multiplex PCR; TCRdb's copy keeps in-frame clones and lacks some. The sample holds a few hundred thousand clones, about a tenth seen once. The study's findings and limits: Shorter templates might be favored by PCR, equally in patients and controls. The similarity of naive, central memory and Treg TCRB repertoires appeared greater among patients than among healthy donors.

The chain uses TRBV27 and TRBJ1-2; 7 positions agree with TRBD1. The TCR sequence derives from a man aged 18-30 years in good health. The sample taken for sequencing was central memory CD4+ T cells from blood. The CDR3 sequence: CASSRQGEDYGYTF. CDR3 DNA: TGTGCCAGCAGTCGACAGGGTGAGGACTATGGCTACACCTTC.